This is a list of T cell receptor beta chains from one sample in a study of shared clonotypes between healthy human individuals. Here immunoSEQ multiplex PCR was the method, and the copy in TCRdb shows in-frame clones only, minus some. In the table there are 600,000 to 750,000 clones, less than 95% of which are singletons. Sequencing used memory CD8+ T cells from PBMCs. The receptors originated from a young man in good health. Some clones in this sample may be carry-over from other donors' samples. Each CDR3 is given with its conserved first and last residue. The D gene is left open where the match is weak. Not all rows give a size; the values are once, few, many and, for expanded clones, a class.

V	size	J	D	length	DNA	CDR3
TRBV9	NA	TRBJ2-3	TRBD2	16	TGTGCCAGCAGCTCCAACACGCGGGAGGGCACAGATACGCAGTATTTT	CASSSNTREGTDTQYF
TRBV6-4	once	TRBJ2-1	NA	13	TGTGCCAGCAGTGATGGCACCTACAATGAGCAGTTCTTC	CASSDGTYNEQFF
TRBV27	few	TRBJ2-2	NA	14	TGTGCCAGCAGTCCCCGGGTCCACACCGGGGAGCTGTTTTTT	CASSPRVHTGELFF
TRBV27	once	TRBJ2-1	NA	13	TGTGCCAGCAGTGTAGCGGCGTACAATGAGCAGTTCTTC	CASSVAAYNEQFF
TRBV28	NA	TRBJ2-5	TRBD2	13	TGTGCCAGCGTTGGGGGGGGCCAAGAGACCCAGTACTTC	CASVGGGQETQYF
TRBV7-9	NA	TRBJ1-5	TRBD1	15	TGTGCCAGCAGCTTAGACAGGGGGCTCGATCAGCCCCAGCATTTT	CASSLDRGLDQPQHF
TRBV6-4	NA	TRBJ1-2	NA	18	TGTGCCAGCAGTGACTCGCCCCTCGGCAGTTGCCTTGGCTATGGCTACACCTTC	CASSDSPLGSCLGYGYTF
TRBV11-2	NA	TRBJ1-4	NA	17	TGTGCCAGCAGCCGCAAGACGCGAGAGGGGAACAATGAAAAACTGTTTTTT	CASSRKTREGNNEKLFF
TRBV7-2	NA	TRBJ1-1	NA	16	TGTGCCAGCAGCGAATGGGTAGGGGGTTTGGACACTGAAGCTTTCTTT	CASSEWVGGLDTEAFF
TRBV28	NA	TRBJ2-3	NA	18	TGTGCCAGCAGTTTATTTGTGCGGTGGGGCCGGGGGACAGATACGCAGTATTTT	CASSLFVRWGRGTDTQYF
TRBV15	NA	TRBJ2-3	TRBD1	16	TGTGCCACCAGCTTGCGGGACAGGGGGCCTGCAGATACGCAGTATTTT	CATSLRDRGPADTQYF
TRBV5-1	NA	TRBJ1-1	NA	14	TGCGCCAGCAGCCGACAGACTCTGAACACTGAAGCTTTCTTT	CASSRQTLNTEAFF
TRBV11-2	NA	TRBJ2-7	NA	11	TGTGCCAGCAGCTATGCTGTCGAGCAGTACTTC	CASSYAVEQYF
TRBV5-6	once	TRBJ2-2	TRBD2	17	TGTGCCAGCAGCTTGAGGACTAGTCTAGGGGACACCGGGGAGCTGTTTTTT	CASSLRTSLGDTGELFF
TRBV5-4	NA	TRBJ2-7	NA	15	TGTGCCAGCAGCCTAGGACTACCGGGACCCTACGAGCAGTACTTC	CASSLGLPGPYEQYF
TRBV30	NA	TRBJ1-1	TRBD1	11	TGTTTAGCGGACAGGGGGTTCTTGGCTTTCTTT	CLADRGFLAFF
TRBV28	NA	TRBJ1-4	NA	16	TGTGCCAGCAGTTTTCCTCCCGACTCAACTAATGAAAAACTGTTTTTT	CASSFPPDSTNEKLFF
TRBV27	NA	TRBJ2-7	TRBD1	14	TGTGCCAGCGGTCTTGGACAGGGGAACACCGAGCAGTACTTC	CASGLGQGNTEQYF
TRBV2	NA	TRBJ1-5	TRBD1	14	TGTGCCAGCTGGACAGGGAGGGGGCGAGAGCCCCAGCATTTT	CASWTGRGREPQHF
TRBV28	NA	TRBJ2-2	TRBD1	14	TGTGCCAGCAGTGTCCAGGGGGCGGGCGGGGAGCTGTTTTTT	CASSVQGAGGELFF
TRBV20-1	NA	TRBJ2-2	NA	8	TGCAGTGCCGGGGAGCTGTTTTTT	CSAGELFF
TRBV7-9	NA	TRBJ2-7	TRBD2	15	TGTGCCAGCAGCTCCTCAGCGGGAGGACTATACGAGCAGTACTTC	CASSSSAGGLYEQYF
TRBV28	NA	TRBJ2-7	NA	12	TGTGCCAGCAGTTTGGGGGGTTACGAGCAGTACTTC	CASSLGGYEQYF
TRBV7-2	once	TRBJ2-1	TRBD2	18	TGTGCCAGCAGCTTAATTCTGCGTAGCGGGAGCTCCTACAATGAGCAGTTCTTC	CASSLILRSGSSYNEQFF
TRBV5-6	once	TRBJ2-1	TRBD2	15	TGTGCCAGCAGCTTCGGGACTAGCGCCTACAATGAGCAGTTCTTC	CASSFGTSAYNEQFF
TRBV27	NA	TRBJ1-5	NA	17	TGTGCCAGCAGTTTATCTTGGGGGGCGCTTGGCAATCAGCCCCAGCATTTT	CASSLSWGALGNQPQHF
TRBV14	NA	TRBJ2-7	NA	15	TGTGCCAGCAGCCGGGGAGCAGGGACCTCCTACGAGCAGTACTTC	CASSRGAGTSYEQYF
TRBV7-2	NA	TRBJ2-2	TRBD2	16	TGTGCCAGCAACAACCCGGGACTAGTGTCCACCGGGGAGCTGTTTTTT	CASNNPGLVSTGELFF
TRBV6-5	NA	TRBJ1-6	TRBD1	16	TGTGCCAGCAGTTTTTCCACAGGGGGCTGGAATTCACCCCTCCACTTT	CASSFSTGGWNSPLHF
TRBV28	once	TRBJ2-7	NA	14	TGTGCCAGCAGTTTAGTCGGGGGCCGCTACGAGCAGTACTTC	CASSLVGGRYEQYF
TRBV6-5	NA	TRBJ2-7	NA	14	TGTGCCAGCAGTTACGGTGGGTGGAGTAACGAGCAGTACTTC	CASSYGGWSNEQYF
TRBV5-1	NA	TRBJ2-2	NA	15	TGCGCCAGCAGCTTGGATCAGGTATACACCGGGGAGCTGTTTTTT	CASSLDQVYTGELFF
TRBV7-2	NA	TRBJ2-7	NA	17	TGTGCCAGCAGCTTAGGAGTAGTGGCCTTGAGGTCCTACGAGCAGTACTTC	CASSLGVVALRSYEQYF
TRBV7-9	NA	TRBJ2-1	NA	14	TGTGCCAGCAGCTCTCTGAGCTCCTACAATGAGCAGTTCTTC	CASSSLSSYNEQFF
TRBV4-3	NA	TRBJ2-1	TRBD1	16	TGCGCCAGCAGCCAGACCGGGACAGGGCCTTACAATGAGCAGTTCTTC	CASSQTGTGPYNEQFF
TRBV11-2	NA	TRBJ2-1	TRBD2	17	TGTGCCAGCAGCTTAGTGGCTAGCGGGAGGGAGGAGGATGAGCAGTTCTTC	CASSLVASGREEDEQFF